This TCR beta chain was sequenced in a study of response to subunit inactivated influenza vaccine listed by TCRdb under 2018. At the level of the whole study: The study used deep quantitative T cell receptor repertoire profiling to track responses to a trivalent subunit inactivated influenza vaccine. Points the paper makes about the study in general: According to the authors, only a limited number of new T cells may be recruited by each seasonal influenza vaccination.

Worth noting for this clonotype: This clone's antigen is unknown. Base qualities were left out, and no much larger clone turns up one base away.

Receptors were amplified or captured by RT-PCR. This sample was sequenced with an Illumina HiSeq 2500. In TCRdb, the public reads were trimmed at Q25 with fastp and aligned with MiXCR, with productive beta chains retained. When rows share a CDR3 protein, they turn into one entry using the most common DNA and genes. For this sample there are under 200,000 distinct CDR3 sequences; approximately 12% appear just once. The biggest ten clones account for approximately 30% of the sample. Inclusive of the bounding cysteine and phenylalanine, the CDR3 is 14 residues long. Of all the DNA, just the CDR3 is kept, 42 bases in frame from base 1. CDR1 and CDR2 are read off the germline V gene as MNHEY and SVGEGT. V and J lose 0 bases and 6 bases, and a span of 9 bases separates them. These data were likewise used in another study, on T cells expressing NK-cell markers. That second report states: The TCR beta cDNA libraries were made using 5'RACE template switching, a step that added both a universal primer site and unique molecular identifiers. In sorted CD3+CD56+NKG2C+, CD3+CD56+NKG2C- and CD3+CD56-NKG2C+ T-cell subsets from several donors, TCR beta-chain repertoires were profiled. Seven of the eight sequenced donors were HCMV-seropositive and one was HCMV-seronegative. In several experiments an anti-gammadeltaTCR antibody was added to restrict sorting to alphabetaTCR-expressing T cells. In six donors, the dominant CD3+CD56+NKG2C+ clonotypes ranked among the top 10 CD8+ clonotypes, making up about 1.0-8% of CD8+ T cells. Those dominant clonotypes were again the most abundant among CD3+CD56-NKG2C+ cells in a handful of donors, at about 25-60.1%. It remained unclear whether the expanded NKG2C-expressing T cell clones were specific for HCMV antigens. The study sequenced eight donors, all healthy volunteers chosen at random: three men and five women. HCMV-specific IgG was detected in serum with a commercial ELISA kit to determine HCMV serostatus. Ficoll density gradient centrifugation was used to isolate peripheral blood mononuclear cells from blood. Using Miltenyi isolation kits, CD4+ and CD8+ T cells were isolated from PBMC through magnetic immunoseparation. cDNA synthesis was primed from the TCR beta constant segment, followed by two successive PCR amplification steps. Illumina HiSeq 2000/2500, MiSeq or NextSeq was used to sequence libraries as 2 x 150 bp reads. Reads were demultiplexed and grouped by UMI with MIGEC, and clonotypes were assembled and quantified with MiTCR. To remove erroneous sequences, TCR cDNA sequences were retained only when supported by two or more reads. The tcR package was used for downstream repertoire analysis, with clonotypes matched between fractions based on CDR3 nucleotide sequence plus V segment. Antigen specificity was annotated against VDJdb with VDJmatch, allowing one amino acid substitution in CDR3.

This sample comprised CD8+ T cells sorted from PBMCs, obtained roughly 13 days after vaccination. The receptor's source is a man aged 45-60 years who received an inactivated influenza vaccine. Donor details come from another sample of the same person, matched by shared clones. The sequence joins TRBV6-2 or TRBV6-3 to TRBJ1-5; the D gene is not confidently resolved. The CDR3 here reads CASSYSMGFQPQHF. The nucleotide sequence is TGTGCCAGCAGTTACTCCATGGGGTTTCAGCCCCAGCATTTT.